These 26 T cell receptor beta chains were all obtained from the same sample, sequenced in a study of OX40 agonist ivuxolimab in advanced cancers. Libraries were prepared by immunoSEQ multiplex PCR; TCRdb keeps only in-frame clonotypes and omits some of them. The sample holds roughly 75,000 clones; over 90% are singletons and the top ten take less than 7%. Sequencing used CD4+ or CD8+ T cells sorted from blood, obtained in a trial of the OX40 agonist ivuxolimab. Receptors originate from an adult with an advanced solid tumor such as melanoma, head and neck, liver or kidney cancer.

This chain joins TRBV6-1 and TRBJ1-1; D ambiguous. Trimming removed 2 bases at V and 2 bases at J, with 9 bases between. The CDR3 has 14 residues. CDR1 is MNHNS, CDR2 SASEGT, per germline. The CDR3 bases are TGTGCCAGCAGTGAAAGAGTGATTAACACTGAAGCTTTCTTT. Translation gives CASSERVINTEAFF.

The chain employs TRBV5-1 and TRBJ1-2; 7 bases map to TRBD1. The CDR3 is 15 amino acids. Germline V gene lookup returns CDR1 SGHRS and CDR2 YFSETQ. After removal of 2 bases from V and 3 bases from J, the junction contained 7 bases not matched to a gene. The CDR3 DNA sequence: TGCGCCAGCAGCTTTAGGGCAGGGGGAGACTATGGCTACACCTTC. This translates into CASSFRAGGDYGYTF.

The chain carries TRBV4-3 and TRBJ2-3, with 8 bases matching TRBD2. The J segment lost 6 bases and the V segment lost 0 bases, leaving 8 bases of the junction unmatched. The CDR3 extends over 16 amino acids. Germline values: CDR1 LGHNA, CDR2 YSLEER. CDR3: CASSQDSGLAGDTQYF. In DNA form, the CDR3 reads TGCGCCAGCAGCCAAGACTCAGGACTAGCTGGGGATACGCAGTATTTT.

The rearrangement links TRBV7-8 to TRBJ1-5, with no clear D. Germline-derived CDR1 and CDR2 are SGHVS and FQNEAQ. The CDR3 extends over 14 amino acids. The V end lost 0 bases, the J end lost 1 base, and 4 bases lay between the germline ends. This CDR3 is CASSLADSNQPQHF. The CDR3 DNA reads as TGTGCCAGCAGCTTAGCGGACAGCAATCAGCCCCAGCATTTT.

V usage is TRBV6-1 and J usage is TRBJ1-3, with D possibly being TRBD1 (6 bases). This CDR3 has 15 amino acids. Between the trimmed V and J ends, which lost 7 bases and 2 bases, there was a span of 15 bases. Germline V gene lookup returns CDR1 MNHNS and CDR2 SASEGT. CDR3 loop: CASKGVLVAGNTIYF. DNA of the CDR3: TGTGCCAGCAAGGGGGTCTTGGTAGCTGGAAACACCATATATTTT.

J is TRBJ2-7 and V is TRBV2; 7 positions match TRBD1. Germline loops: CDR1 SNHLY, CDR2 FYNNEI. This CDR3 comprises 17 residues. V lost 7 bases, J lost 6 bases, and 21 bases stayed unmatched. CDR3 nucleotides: TGTGCCAGCAATCCCGGGACAGAGAACTTAGCGAGAACCGAGCAGTACTTC. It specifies CASNPGTENLARTEQYF.

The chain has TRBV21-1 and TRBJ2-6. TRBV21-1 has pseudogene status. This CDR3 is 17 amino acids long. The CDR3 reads CASRFTLQQSRANVLTF. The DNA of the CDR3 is TGTGCCAGCAGATTTACGCTACAACAAAGTCGGGCCAACGTCCTGACTTTC.

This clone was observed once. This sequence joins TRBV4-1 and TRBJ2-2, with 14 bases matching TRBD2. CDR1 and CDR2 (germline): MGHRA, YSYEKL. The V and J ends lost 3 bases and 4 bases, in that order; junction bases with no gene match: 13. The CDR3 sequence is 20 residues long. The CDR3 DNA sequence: TGCGCCAGCAGCCACCCCGGGACTAGCGGGGGAATAGGCAGCACCGGGGAGCTGTTTTTT. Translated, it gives CASSHPGTSGGIGSTGELFF.

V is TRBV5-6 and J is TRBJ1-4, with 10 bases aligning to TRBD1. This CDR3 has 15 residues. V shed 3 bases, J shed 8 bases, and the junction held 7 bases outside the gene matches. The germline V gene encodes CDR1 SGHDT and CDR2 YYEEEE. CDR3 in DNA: TGTGCCAGCAGCTCGACAGGGGGCGAAGGGGAAAAACTGTTTTTT. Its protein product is CASSSTGGEGEKLFF.

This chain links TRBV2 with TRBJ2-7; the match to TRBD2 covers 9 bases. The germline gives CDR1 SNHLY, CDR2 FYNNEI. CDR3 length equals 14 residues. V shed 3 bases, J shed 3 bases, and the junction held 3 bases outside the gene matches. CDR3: CASSDLAGHYEQYF. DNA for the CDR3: TGTGCCAGCAGTGACCTAGCGGGGCACTACGAGCAGTACTTC. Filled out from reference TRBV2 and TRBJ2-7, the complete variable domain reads EPEVTQTPSHQVTQMGQEVILRCVPISNHLYFYWYRQILGQKVEFLVSFYNNEISEKSEIFDDQFSVERPDGSNFTLKIRSTKLEDSAMYFCASSDLAGHYEQYFGPGTRLTVT.

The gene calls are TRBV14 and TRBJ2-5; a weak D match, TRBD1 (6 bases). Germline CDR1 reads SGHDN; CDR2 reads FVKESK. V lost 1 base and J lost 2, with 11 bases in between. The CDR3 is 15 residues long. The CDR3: CASSQVRQAQETQYF. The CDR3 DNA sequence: TGTGCCAGCAGCCAAGTACGACAGGCGCAAGAGACCCAGTACTTC.

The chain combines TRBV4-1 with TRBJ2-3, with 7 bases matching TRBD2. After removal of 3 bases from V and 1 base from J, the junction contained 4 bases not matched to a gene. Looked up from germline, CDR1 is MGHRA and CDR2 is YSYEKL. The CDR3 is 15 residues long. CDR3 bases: TGCGCCAGCAGCCAGGGGGACTACGGCACAGATACGCAGTATTTT. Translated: CASSQGDYGTDTQYF.

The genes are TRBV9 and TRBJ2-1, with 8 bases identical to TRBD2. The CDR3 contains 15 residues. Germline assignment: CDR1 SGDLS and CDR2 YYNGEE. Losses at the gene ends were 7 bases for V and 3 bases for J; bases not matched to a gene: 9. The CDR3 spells CASHPGTSGYNEQFF. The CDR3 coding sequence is TGTGCCAGCCACCCGGGAACTAGCGGCTACAATGAGCAGTTCTTC.

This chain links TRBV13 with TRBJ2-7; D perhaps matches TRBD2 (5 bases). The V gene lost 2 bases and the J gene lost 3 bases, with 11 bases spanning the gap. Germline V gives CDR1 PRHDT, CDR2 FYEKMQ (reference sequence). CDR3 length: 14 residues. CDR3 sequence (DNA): TGTGCCAGCAGCTTATCCCCCGGACTCTACGAGCAGTACTTC. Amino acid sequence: CASSLSPGLYEQYF.

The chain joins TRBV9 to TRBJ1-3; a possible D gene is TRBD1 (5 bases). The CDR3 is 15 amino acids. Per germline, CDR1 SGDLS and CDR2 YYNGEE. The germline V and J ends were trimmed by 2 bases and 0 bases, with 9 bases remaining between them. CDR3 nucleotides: TGTGCCAGCAGCGTCGACAGTCACTCTGGAAACACCATATATTTT. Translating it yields CASSVDSHSGNTIYF.

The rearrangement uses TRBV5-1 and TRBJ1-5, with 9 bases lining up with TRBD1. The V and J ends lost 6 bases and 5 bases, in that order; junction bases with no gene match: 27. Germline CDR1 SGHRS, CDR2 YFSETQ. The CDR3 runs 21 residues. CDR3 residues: CASKIRSGKRTGVTDDQPQHF. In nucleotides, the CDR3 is TGCGCCAGCAAAATACGGTCAGGAAAACGGACAGGGGTTACGGACGATCAGCCCCAGCATTTT.

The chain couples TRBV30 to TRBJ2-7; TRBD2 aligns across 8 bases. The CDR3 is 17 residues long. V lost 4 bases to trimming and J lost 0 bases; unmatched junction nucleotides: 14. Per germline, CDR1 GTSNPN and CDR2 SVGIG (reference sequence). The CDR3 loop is CAWNAYTGTRSSYEQYF. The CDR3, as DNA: TGTGCCTGGAACGCATATACCGGGACTAGGAGCTCCTACGAGCAGTACTTC.

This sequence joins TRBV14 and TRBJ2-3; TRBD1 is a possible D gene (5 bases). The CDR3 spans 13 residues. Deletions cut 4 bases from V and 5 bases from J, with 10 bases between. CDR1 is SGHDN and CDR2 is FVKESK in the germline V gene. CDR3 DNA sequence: TGTGCCAGCAGCCCAGGGTTTGGAGATACGCAGTATTTT. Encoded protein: CASSPGFGDTQYF.

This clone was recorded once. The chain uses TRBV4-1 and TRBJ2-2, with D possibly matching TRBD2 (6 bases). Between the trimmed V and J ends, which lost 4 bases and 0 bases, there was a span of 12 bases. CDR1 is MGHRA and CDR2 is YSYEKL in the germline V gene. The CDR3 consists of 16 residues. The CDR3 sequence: CASSLHSGSNTGELFF. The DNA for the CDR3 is TGCGCCAGCAGCCTTCATAGCGGTTCGAACACCGGGGAGCTGTTTTTT.

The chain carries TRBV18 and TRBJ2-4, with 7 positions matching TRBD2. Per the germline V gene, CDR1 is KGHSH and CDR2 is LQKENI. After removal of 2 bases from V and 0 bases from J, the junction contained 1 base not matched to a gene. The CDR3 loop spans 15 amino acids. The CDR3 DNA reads TGTGCCAGCTCACCAGGGGAGGGAGCCAAAAACATTCAGTACTTC. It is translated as CASSPGEGAKNIQYF.

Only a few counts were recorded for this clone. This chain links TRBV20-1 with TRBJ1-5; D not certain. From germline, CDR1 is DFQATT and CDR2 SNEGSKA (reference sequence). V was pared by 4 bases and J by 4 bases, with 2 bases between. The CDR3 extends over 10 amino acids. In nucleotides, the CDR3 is TGCAGTGCTAAGAATCAGCCCCAGCATTTT. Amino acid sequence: CSAKNQPQHF.

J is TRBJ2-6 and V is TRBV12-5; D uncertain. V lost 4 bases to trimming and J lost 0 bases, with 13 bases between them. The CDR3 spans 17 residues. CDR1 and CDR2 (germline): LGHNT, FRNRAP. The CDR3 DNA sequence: TGTGCTAGTGGTTATCCCTCTAGAGACTCTGGGGCCAACGTCCTGACTTTC. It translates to CASGYPSRDSGANVLTF.

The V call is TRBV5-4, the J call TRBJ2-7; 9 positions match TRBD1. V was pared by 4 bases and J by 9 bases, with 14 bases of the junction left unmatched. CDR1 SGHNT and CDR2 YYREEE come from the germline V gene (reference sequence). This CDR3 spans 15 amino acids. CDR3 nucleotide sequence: TGTGCCAGCAGCCCTCGACAGGGGGTTTGGGCGGTGCAGTACTTC. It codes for CASSPRQGVWAVQYF.

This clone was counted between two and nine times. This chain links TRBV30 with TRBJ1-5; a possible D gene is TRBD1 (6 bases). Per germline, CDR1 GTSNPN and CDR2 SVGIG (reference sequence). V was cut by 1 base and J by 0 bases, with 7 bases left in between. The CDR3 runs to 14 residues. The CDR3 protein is CAWSEGVSNQPQHF. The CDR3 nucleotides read TGTGCCTGGAGTGAGGGGGTTAGCAATCAGCCCCAGCATTTT.

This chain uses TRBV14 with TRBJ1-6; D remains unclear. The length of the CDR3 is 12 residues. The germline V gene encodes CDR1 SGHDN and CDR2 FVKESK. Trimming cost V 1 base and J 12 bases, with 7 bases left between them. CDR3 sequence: CASSQGRGPLHF. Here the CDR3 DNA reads TGTGCCAGCAGCCAAGGGCGTGGACCCCTCCACTTT.

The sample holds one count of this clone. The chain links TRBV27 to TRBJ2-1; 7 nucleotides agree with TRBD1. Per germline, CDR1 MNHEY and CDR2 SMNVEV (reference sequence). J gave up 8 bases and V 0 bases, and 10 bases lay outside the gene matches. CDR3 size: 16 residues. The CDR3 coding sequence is TGTGCCAGCAGTTTATCGGCCCGTCGACAGGGCTATGAGCAGTTCTTC. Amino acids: CASSLSARRQGYEQFF.